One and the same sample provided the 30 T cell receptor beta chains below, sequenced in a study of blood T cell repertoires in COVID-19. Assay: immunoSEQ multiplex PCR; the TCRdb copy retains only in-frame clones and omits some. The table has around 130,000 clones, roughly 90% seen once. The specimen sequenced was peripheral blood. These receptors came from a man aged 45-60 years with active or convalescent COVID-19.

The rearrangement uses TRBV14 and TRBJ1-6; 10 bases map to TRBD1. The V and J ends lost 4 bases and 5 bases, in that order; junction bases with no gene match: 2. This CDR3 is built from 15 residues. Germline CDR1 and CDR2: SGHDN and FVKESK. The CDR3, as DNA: TGTGCCAGCAGCCGTGGACAGGGGGATAATTCACCCCTCCACTTT. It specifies CASSRGQGDNSPLHF. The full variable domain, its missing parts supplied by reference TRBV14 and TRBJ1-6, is EAGVTQFPSHSVIEKGQTVTLRCDPISGHDNLYWYRRVMGKEIKFLLHFVKESKQDESGMPNNRFLAERTGGTYSTLKVQPAELEDSGVYFCASSRGQGDNSPLHFGNGTRLTVT.

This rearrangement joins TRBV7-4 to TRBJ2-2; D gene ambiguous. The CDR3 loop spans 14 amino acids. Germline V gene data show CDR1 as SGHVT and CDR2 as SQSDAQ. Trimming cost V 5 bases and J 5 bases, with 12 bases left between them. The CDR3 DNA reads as TGTGCCAGCAGCGCCGGTGGAGAAACCGGGGAGCTGTTTTTT. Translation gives CASSAGGETGELFF.

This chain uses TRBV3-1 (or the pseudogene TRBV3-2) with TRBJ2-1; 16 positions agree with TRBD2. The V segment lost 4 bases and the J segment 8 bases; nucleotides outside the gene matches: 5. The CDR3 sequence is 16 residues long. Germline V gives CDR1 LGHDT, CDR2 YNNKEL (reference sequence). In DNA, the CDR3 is TGTGCCAGCAGCCGGGGACTAGCGGGGGGGCTGGATGAGCAGTTCTTC. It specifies CASSRGLAGGLDEQFF.

The CDR3 reads CASSYDGAYSNQPQHF. CDR3 DNA: TGCGCCAGCAGCTACGATGGAGCATATAGCAATCAGCCCCAGCATTTT. The chain links TRBV5-1 to TRBJ1-5; D remains ambiguous. The CDR3 totals 16 residues. Trimming removed 3 bases at V and 0 bases at J, with 13 bases between. CDR1 is SGHRS, CDR2 YFSETQ, per germline. The full variable domain, with the rest looked up from reference TRBV5-1 and TRBJ1-5, is KAGVTQTPRYLIKTRGQQVTLSCSPISGHRSVSWYQQTPGQGLQFLFEYFSETQRNKGNFPGRFSGRQFSNSRSEMNVSTLELGDSALYLCASSYDGAYSNQPQHFGDGTRLSIL.

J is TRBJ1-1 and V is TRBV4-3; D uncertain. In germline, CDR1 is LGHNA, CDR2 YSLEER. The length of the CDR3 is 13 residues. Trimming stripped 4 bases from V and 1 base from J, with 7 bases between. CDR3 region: CASSLRANTEAFF. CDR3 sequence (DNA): TGCGCCAGCAGCCTACGAGCGAACACTGAAGCTTTCTTT.

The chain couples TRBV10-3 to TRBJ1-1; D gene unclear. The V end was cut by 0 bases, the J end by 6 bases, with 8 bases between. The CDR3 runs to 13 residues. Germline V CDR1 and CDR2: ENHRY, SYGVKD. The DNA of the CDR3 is TGTGCCATCAGTGAGTCGAGTAGAGCTGAAGCTTTCTTT. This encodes CAISESSRAEAFF.

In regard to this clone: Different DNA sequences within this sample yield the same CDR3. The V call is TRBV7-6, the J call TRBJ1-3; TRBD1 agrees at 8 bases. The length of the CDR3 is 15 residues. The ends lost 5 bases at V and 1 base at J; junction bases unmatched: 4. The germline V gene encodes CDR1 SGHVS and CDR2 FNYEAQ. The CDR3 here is CASSPRQGSGNTIYF. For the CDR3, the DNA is TGTGCCAGCAGCCCAAGACAGGGGTCTGGAAACACCATATATTTT.

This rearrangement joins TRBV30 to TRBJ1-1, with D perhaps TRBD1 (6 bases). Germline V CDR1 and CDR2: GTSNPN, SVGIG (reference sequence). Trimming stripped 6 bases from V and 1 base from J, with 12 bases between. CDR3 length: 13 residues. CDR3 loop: CACQGHGNTEAFF. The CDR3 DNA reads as TGTGCCTGTCAGGGGCATGGGAACACTGAAGCTTTCTTT.

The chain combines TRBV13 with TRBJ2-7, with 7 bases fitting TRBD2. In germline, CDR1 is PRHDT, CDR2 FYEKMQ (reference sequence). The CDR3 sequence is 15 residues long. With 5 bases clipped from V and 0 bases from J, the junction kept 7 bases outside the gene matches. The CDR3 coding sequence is TGTGCCAGCAGCGCACGCGGGGGTAACTCCTACGAGCAGTACTTC. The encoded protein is CASSARGGNSYEQYF. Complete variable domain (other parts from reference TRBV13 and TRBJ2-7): AAGVIQSPRHLIKEKRETATLKCYPIPRHDTVYWYQQGPGQDPQFLISFYEKMQSDKGSIPDRFSAQQFSDYHSELNMSSLELGDSALYFCASSARGGNSYEQYFGPGTRLTVT.

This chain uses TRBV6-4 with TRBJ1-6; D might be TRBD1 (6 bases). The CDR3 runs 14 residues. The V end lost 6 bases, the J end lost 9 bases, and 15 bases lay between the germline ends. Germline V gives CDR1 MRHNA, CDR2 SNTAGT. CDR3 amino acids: CASSQGSPGSPLHF. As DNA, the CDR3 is TGTGCCAGCAGCCAGGGGAGCCCTGGTTCACCCCTCCACTTT.

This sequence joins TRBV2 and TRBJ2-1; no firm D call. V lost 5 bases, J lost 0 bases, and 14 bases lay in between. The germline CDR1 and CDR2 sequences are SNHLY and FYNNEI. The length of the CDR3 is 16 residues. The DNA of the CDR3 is TGTGCCAGCAGTTCCGCCCTCCCCAGCTCCTACAATGAGCAGTTCTTC. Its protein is CASSSALPSSYNEQFF. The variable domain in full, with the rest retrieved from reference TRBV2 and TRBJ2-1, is EPEVTQTPSHQVTQMGQEVILRCVPISNHLYFYWYRQILGQKVEFLVSFYNNEISEKSEIFDDQFSVERPDGSNFTLKIRSTKLEDSAMYFCASSSALPSSYNEQFFGPGTRLTVL.

The DNA for the CDR3 is TGCAGTGCTAGTTCCCCCGGACTAGCGGGGACAGATACGCAGTATTTT. This encodes CSASSPGLAGTDTQYF. The chain uses TRBV20-1 and TRBJ2-3, with 12 nucleotides matching TRBD2. CDR1 is DFQATT and CDR2 is SNEGSKA in the germline V gene (reference sequence). The CDR3 is made up of 16 amino acids. V dropped 3 bases and J dropped 3; count of bases not matched to a gene: 7.

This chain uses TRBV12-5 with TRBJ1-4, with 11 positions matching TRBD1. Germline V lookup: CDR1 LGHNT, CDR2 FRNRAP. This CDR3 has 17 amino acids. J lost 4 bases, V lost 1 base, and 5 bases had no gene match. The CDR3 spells CASGLASGTGGNEKLFF. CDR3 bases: TGTGCTAGTGGTTTGGCATCCGGGACAGGGGGTAATGAAAAACTGTTTTTT.

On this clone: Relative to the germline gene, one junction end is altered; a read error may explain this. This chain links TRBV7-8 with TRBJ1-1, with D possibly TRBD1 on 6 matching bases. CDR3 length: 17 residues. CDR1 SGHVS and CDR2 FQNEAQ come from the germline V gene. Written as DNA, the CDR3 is TGTGCCTGCAGCGTTTTGAGGGGGTTGGGGTCGGGCACTGAAGCTTTCTTT. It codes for CACSVLRGLGSGTEAFF.

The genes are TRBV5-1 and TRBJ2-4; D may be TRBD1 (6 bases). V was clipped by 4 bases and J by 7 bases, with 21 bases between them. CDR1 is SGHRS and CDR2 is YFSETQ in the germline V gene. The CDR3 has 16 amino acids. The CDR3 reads CASSPYPTGFRNIQYF. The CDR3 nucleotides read TGCGCCAGCAGCCCGTATCCCACAGGGTTCAGGAACATTCAGTACTTC. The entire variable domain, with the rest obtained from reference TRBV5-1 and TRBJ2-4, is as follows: KAGVTQTPRYLIKTRGQQVTLSCSPISGHRSVSWYQQTPGQGLQFLFEYFSETQRNKGNFPGRFSGRQFSNSRSEMNVSTLELGDSALYLCASSPYPTGFRNIQYFGAGTRLSVL.

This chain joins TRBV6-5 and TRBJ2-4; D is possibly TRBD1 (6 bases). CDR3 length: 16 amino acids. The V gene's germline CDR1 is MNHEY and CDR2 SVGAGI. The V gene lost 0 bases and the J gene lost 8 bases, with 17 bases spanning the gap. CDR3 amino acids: CASSYSGRVGGYIQYF. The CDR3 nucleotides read TGTGCCAGCAGTTACTCGGGCAGGGTAGGGGGTTACATTCAGTACTTC.

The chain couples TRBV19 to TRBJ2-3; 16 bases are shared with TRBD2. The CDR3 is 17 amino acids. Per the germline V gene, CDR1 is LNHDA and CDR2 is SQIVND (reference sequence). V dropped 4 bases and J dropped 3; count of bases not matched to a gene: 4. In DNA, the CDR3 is TGTGCCAGTAGTACCGGGACTAGCGGGAGGGTAACAGATACGCAGTATTTT. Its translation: CASSTGTSGRVTDTQYF.

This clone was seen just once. In DNA, the CDR3 is TGTGCCAGCAGCCTTATAGCGGCCTCCTACAATGAGCAGTTCTTC. It yields the protein CASSLIAASYNEQFF. V and J are TRBV2 and TRBJ2-1; weak D call: TRBD2 (6 bases). Looked up from germline, CDR1 is SNHLY and CDR2 is FYNNEI. The CDR3 consists of 15 residues. Trimming took 6 bases from V and 0 from J, leaving 12 bases between them.

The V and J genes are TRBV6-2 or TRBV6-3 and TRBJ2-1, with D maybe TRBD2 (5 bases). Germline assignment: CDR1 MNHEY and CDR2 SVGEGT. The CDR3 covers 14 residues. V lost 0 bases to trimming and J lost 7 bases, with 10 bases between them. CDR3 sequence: CASSYSPRGNEQFF. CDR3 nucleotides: TGTGCCAGCAGTTACTCTCCTCGGGGAAATGAGCAGTTCTTC.

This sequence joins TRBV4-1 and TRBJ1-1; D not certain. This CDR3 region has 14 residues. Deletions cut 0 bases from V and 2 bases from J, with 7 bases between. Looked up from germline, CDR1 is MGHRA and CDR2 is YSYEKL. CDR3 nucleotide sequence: TGCGCCAGCAGCCAAGACACAGCCAACACTGAAGCTTTCTTT. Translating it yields CASSQDTANTEAFF.

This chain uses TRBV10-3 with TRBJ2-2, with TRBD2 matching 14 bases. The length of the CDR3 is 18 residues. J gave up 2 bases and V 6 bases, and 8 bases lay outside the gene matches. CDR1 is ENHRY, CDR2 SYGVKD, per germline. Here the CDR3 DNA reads TGTGCCATCAGACCGACTAGCGGGAGGGCCCATAACACCGGGGAGCTGTTTTTT. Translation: CAIRPTSGRAHNTGELFF.

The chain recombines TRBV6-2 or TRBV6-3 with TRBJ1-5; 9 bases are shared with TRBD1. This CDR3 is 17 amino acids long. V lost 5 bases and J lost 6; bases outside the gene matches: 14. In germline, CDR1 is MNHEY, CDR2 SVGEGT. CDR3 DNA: TGTGCCAGCAGTCCATCGGGGACAGGGCGCGCTCTTCAGCCCCAGCATTTT. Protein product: CASSPSGTGRALQPQHF.

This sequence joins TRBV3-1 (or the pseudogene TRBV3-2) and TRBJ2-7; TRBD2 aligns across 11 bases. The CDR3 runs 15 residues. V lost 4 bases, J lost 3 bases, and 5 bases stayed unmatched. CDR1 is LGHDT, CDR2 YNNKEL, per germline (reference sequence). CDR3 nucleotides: TGTGCCAGCAGCCCGGGGACTAGCGGATTCTACGAGCAGTACTTC. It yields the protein CASSPGTSGFYEQYF.

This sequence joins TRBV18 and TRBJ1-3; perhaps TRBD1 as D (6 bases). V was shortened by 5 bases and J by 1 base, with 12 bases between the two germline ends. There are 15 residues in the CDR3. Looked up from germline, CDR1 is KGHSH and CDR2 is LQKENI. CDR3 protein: CASSADRQSGNTIYF. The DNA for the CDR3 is TGTGCCAGCTCAGCAGACAGGCAATCTGGAAACACCATATATTTT.

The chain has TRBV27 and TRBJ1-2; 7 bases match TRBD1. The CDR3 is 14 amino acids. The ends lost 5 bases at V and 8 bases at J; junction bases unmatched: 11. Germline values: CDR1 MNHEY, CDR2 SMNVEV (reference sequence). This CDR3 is CASSQRQGVFGYTF. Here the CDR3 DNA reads TGTGCCAGCAGTCAAAGACAGGGAGTGTTCGGCTACACCTTC.

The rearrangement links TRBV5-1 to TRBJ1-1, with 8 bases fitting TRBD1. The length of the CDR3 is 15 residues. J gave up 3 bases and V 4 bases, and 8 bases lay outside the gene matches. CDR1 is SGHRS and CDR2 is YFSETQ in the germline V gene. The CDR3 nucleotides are TGCGCCAGCAGCATAAGGACAGGGAGGGACACTGAAGCTTTCTTT. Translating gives CASSIRTGRDTEAFF.

The CDR3 coding sequence is TGTGCCAGCAGCTTAGGGACAGGCCTCTCTGGAAACACCATATATTTT. Its translation is CASSLGTGLSGNTIYF. The chain recombines TRBV11-2 with TRBJ1-3, with TRBD1 matching 7 bases. This CDR3 is built from 16 residues. Per the germline V gene, CDR1 is SGHAT and CDR2 is FQNNGV. The J segment lost 0 bases and the V segment lost 1 base, leaving 3 bases of the junction unmatched.

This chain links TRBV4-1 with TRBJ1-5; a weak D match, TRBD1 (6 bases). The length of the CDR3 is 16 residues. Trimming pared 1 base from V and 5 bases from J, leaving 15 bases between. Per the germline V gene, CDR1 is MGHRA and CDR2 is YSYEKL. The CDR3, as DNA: TGCGCCAGCAGCCAAGCCCACAGGGAAGTGGATCAGCCCCAGCATTTT. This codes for CASSQAHREVDQPQHF.

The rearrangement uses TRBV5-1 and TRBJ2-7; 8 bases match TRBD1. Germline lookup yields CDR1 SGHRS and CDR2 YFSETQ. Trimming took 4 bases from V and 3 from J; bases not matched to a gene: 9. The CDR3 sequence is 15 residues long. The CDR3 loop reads CASSPDRGRVYEQYF. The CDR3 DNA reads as TGCGCCAGCAGCCCTGACAGGGGTCGGGTCTACGAGCAGTACTTC.

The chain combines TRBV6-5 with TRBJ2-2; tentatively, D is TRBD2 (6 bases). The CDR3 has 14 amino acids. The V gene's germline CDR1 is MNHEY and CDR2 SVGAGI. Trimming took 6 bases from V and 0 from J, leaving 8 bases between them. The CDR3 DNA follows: TGTGCCAGCAGAGGGACTCCGAACACCGGGGAGCTGTTTTTT. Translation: CASRGTPNTGELFF.